This T cell receptor beta chain was recovered during a study of T cells after yellow fever vaccination. Overall study context: Each low-cell-number fraction was prepared by means of SMART-Seq v4 Ultra Low Input.

Overall study results and limits: By day 5 rather than day 15, the secondary response had peaked, though it was weaker. Boosting was followed by the reappearance of most primary-vaccination clones (approximately 95% CD4, about 90% CD8).

A remark on this clonotype: What it binds is unknown.

One entry per CDR3 protein, called by TCRdb with MiXCR from the 5' RACE reads. The sample shows hundreds of thousands of distinct CDR3 sequences, 15% to 20% of them seen only once. Trimming took 4 bases from V and 6 from J, leaving 12 bases between them. The CDR3 totals 13 residues. From germline, CDR1 is SGHRS and CDR2 YFSETQ. The sequence derives from a man aged 18 to 29 who received the YFV17D yellow fever vaccine. The sample here was PBMCs, taken before the yellow fever booster vaccination. V and J are TRBV5-1 and TRBJ2-3, with a tentative D call TRBD2 (6 bases). The CDR3 DNA follows: TGCGCCAGCAGCGGAGGGGACGCCGATACGCAGTATTTT. Translating it yields CASSGGDADTQYF.